Shown below are 5 T cell receptor beta chains from a single sample sequenced in a study of T cell responses to AZD1222 COVID-19 vaccine. Clones were sequenced by immunoSEQ multiplex PCR, and TCRdb holds only the in-frame ones, with some missing. The table includes more than 85,000 clones, roughly 87% detected once. This specimen consisted of peripheral blood, obtained on day 0 of AZD1222 vaccination. The receptors originated from an adult in good health.

This clone was recorded only once. The V and J genes are TRBV3-1 (or the pseudogene TRBV3-2) and TRBJ2-7; no clear D gene. The CDR3 spans 16 residues. Germline values: CDR1 LGHDT, CDR2 YNNKEL (reference sequence). V was trimmed by 0 bases and J by 4 bases, leaving 16 bases between them. DNA of the CDR3: TGTGCCAGCAGCCAAGATGGTCACACCTTGGGTTACGAGCAGTACTTC. It codes for CASSQDGHTLGYEQYF.

V gene TRBV5-1 combines with J gene TRBJ2-3, with D perhaps matching TRBD2 (6 bases). Trimming pared 5 bases from V and 2 bases from J, leaving 24 bases between. This CDR3 comprises 18 residues. Per germline, CDR1 SGHRS and CDR2 YFSETQ. CDR3 sequence reads: CASRFGGLPPLDTDTQYF. The DNA for the CDR3 is TGCGCCAGCAGGTTTGGGGGACTCCCCCCTCTAGACACAGATACGCAGTATTTT.

V usage is TRBV5-1 and J usage is TRBJ2-1; 11 nucleotides align to TRBD1. Germline V gives CDR1 SGHRS, CDR2 YFSETQ. The ends lost 4 bases at V and 8 bases at J; junction bases unmatched: 8. The CDR3 consists of 15 residues. The CDR3 sequence is CASSVGTGGAHEQFF. The CDR3, as DNA: TGCGCCAGCAGCGTAGGGACAGGGGGTGCCCATGAGCAGTTCTTC.

The rearrangement uses TRBV9 and TRBJ2-7; D ambiguous. V was pared by 0 bases and J by 3 bases, with 16 bases between. The germline V gene encodes CDR1 SGDLS and CDR2 YYNGEE. The CDR3 contains 16 residues. CDR3 protein: CASSVGPSNSLYEQYF. The CDR3 DNA reads as TGTGCCAGCAGCGTAGGACCGAGTAACTCCCTCTACGAGCAGTACTTC.

The chain employs TRBV7-8 and TRBJ2-5, with a tentative D call TRBD2 (5 bases). Germline CDR1 is SGHVS and CDR2 is FQNEAQ. V gave up 3 bases and J gave up 5 bases, with 10 bases separating them. The CDR3 consists of 13 residues. In DNA, the CDR3 is TGTGCCAGCAGCTTTACTAGAGGCGAGACCCAGTACTTC. Translating it yields CASSFTRGETQYF.